This T cell receptor beta chain was sequenced for a study of shared clonotypes between healthy human individuals. Adults of Caucasian background living in Nashville, Tennessee made up all donors. Researchers partitioned CD4+ cells into CD45RA+ naive and CD45RA-negative memory subsets. Libraries were prepared by immunoSEQ multiplex PCR; TCRdb keeps only in-frame clonotypes and omits some of them. The sample carries about 1,500,000 clones, over 95% recorded once. Trimming removed 0 bases at V and 3 bases at J, with 0 bases between. Germline V gene data show CDR1 as SGHNT and CDR2 as YYREEE (reference sequence). CDR3 size: 11 residues.

Material: naive CD4+ T cells sorted from blood. The subset denotes: CD45RA+ positively selected. The chain combines TRBV5-4 with TRBJ1-2; D is uncertain. The source is a man aged 25-45 years in good health. The CDR3 here is CASSLDYGYTF. For the CDR3, the DNA is TGTGCCAGCAGCTTGGACTATGGCTACACCTTC.